The source of this T cell receptor beta chain is a study of blood T cell repertoires in COVID-19. Study-level information: Some COVID-19 samples were acute and others convalescent; all came from the United States, Italy and Spain. Sources were T cells, B-cell-depleted T cells, or PBMCs; the material itself was cDNA or gDNA.

The CDR3 runs 18 residues. Original processing methods: By means of reference gene primer amplification, nucleated cell counts were estimated. Some clones are missing from TCRdb's copy, which holds only in-frame ones; the method was immunoSEQ multiplex PCR. The V and J calls and clone size were taken over from that table, and D and trimming were inferred from the DNA. The table records some 200,000 clones, approximately 80% of them present only once. The count of this clone is one. Sequenced material: peripheral blood. The TCR sequence derives from a human donor in a cohort sampled during active COVID-19. The chain carries TRBV21-1 and TRBJ2-3; the table's D call, TRBD2, was not checked against the DNA. TRBV21-1 represents a pseudogene. CDR3 region: CASSPPGGLAGGTDTQYF. The CDR3 DNA reads as TGTGCCAGCAGCCCCCCCGGAGGGCTAGCGGGAGGCACAGATACGCAGTATTTT.